The 18 T cell receptor beta chains presented below share a single source sample, sequenced in a study of T cell responses to AZD1222 COVID-19 vaccine. Produced via immunoSEQ multiplex PCR; TCRdb's table is partial and in-frame only. This sample yields some 120,000 clones, of which roughly 90% are seen a single time; more than 4% belongs to the top ten. Sequenced here: peripheral blood, sampled on day 0 of AZD1222 vaccination. All receptors come from an adult in good health.

DNA for the CDR3: TGTGCCACCCTAGCGGGACTCTCCTACGAGCAGTACTTC. It yields the protein CATLAGLSYEQYF. The chain links TRBV28 to TRBJ2-7, with TRBD2 matching over 9 bases. V dropped 10 bases and J dropped 0; count of bases not matched to a gene: 4. Looked up from germline, CDR1 is MDHEN and CDR2 is SYDVKM. This CDR3 comprises 13 residues.

On this clone itself: Relative to the germline gene, one junction end is altered; a read error may explain this. The chain has TRBV7-7 and TRBJ1-1; TRBD1 is a possible D gene (6 bases). The CDR3 runs to 13 residues. The germline V gene encodes CDR1 SSHAT and CDR2 FNYEAQ (reference sequence). The CDR3 region is CASSLSQGSEAFF. The DNA for the CDR3 is TGTGCTAGCAGCTTATCCCAGGGGTCTGAAGCTTTCTTT.

This chain links TRBV6-1 with TRBJ2-5; D could derive from TRBD1 or TRBD2 (6 bases each). Trimming shortened V by 3 bases and J by 0 bases, and 11 bases separated the two germline ends. Germline CDR1 reads MNHNS; CDR2 reads SASEGT. This CDR3 contains 15 residues. The CDR3 spells CASSEGGQYQETQYF. For the CDR3, the DNA is TGTGCCAGCAGTGAGGGGGGCCAGTACCAAGAGACCCAGTACTTC.

This chain uses TRBV10-3 with TRBJ1-1; D remains unclear. CDR1 is ENHRY and CDR2 is SYGVKD in the germline V gene. The CDR3 runs to 12 residues. V lost 3 bases and J lost 10, with 12 bases in between. Here the CDR3 DNA reads TGTGCCATCAGTGAAAAGGCAGTAGGAGCTTTCTTT. Translating gives CAISEKAVGAFF.

This clone has only one observation. The chain carries TRBV10-3 and TRBJ1-6; a possible D gene is TRBD1 (5 bases). Germline values: CDR1 ENHRY, CDR2 SYGVKD. This CDR3 is built from 14 residues. The V end lost 9 bases, the J end lost 7 bases, and 16 bases lay between the germline ends. The CDR3 DNA reads as TGTGCCATTCAGTCTGCAGGGAAAAATTCACCCCTCCACTTT. It translates to CAIQSAGKNSPLHF.

The chain links TRBV11-2 to TRBJ2-7; 9 positions match TRBD2. The CDR3 has 17 residues. V dropped 5 bases and J dropped 0; count of bases not matched to a gene: 11. CDR1 is SGHAT, CDR2 FQNNGV, per germline. Written as DNA, the CDR3 is TGTGCCAGCAGCCTATCGGGCGGGGGGGTGGCCTCCTACGAGCAGTACTTC. Its translation is CASSLSGGGVASYEQYF.

Note on this clone: Other DNA sequences in this sample translate to the same CDR3. The chain couples TRBV28 to TRBJ1-5; D call uncertain. Trimming removed 6 bases at V and 1 base at J, with 4 bases between. This CDR3 contains 12 residues. CDR1 and CDR2 from the germline V gene are MDHEN and SYDVKM. The CDR3 spells CASRVSNQPQHF. The CDR3 region has the DNA TGTGCCAGCAGGGTAAGCAATCAGCCCCAGCATTTT.

Regarding this clone: The same CDR3 is also encoded by other DNA sequences in this sample. V is TRBV6-5 and J is TRBJ1-5; D is ambiguous. V lost 6 bases and J 0 bases, leaving 3 bases between the germline ends. The germline V gene has CDR1 MNHEY and CDR2 SVGAGI. This CDR3 comprises 12 residues. The CDR3 loop reads CASRGSNQPQHF. CDR3 bases: TGTGCCAGCAGGGGTAGCAATCAGCCCCAGCATTTT.

This sequence joins TRBV28 and TRBJ1-5; 10 bases align to TRBD1. There are 13 residues in the CDR3. Germline CDR1 reads MDHEN; CDR2 reads SYDVKM. V was clipped by 3 bases and J by 11 bases; unmatched bases: 4. Here the CDR3 DNA reads TGTGCCAGCAGTTTGACAGGGGGCGATTCCCAGCATTTT. Translating it yields CASSLTGGDSQHF. Together with reference TRBV28 and TRBJ1-5, the CDR3 gives the full variable domain: DVKVTQSSRYLVKRTGEKVFLECVQDMDHENMFWYRQDPGLGLRLIYFSYDVKMKEKGDIPEGYSVSREKKERFSLILESASTNQTSMYLCASSLTGGDSQHFGDGTRLSIL.

The gene calls are TRBV7-2 and TRBJ1-5; 7 positions match TRBD1. The CDR3 sequence is 15 residues long. The V segment lost 1 base and the J segment 7 bases; nucleotides outside the gene matches: 7. Per germline, CDR1 SGHTA and CDR2 FQGNSA. CDR3 sequence: CASSLVGGGGQPQHF. CDR3 nucleotides: TGTGCCAGCAGCTTAGTCGGAGGGGGCGGGCAGCCCCAGCATTTT.

This rearrangement joins TRBV7-9 to TRBJ1-1; TRBD1 aligns across 8 bases. V was pared by 9 bases and J by 3 bases, with 3 bases of the junction left unmatched. The CDR3 has 12 residues. Looked up from germline, CDR1 is SEHNR and CDR2 is FQNEAQ (reference sequence). DNA for the CDR3: TGTGCCAGTTACAGGGGGGACACTGAAGCTTTCTTT. It codes for CASYRGDTEAFF.

This clone was picked up one time. V is TRBV18 and J is TRBJ1-3, with D unresolved. Trimming shortened V by 0 bases and J by 0 bases, and 6 bases separated the two germline ends. CDR1 is KGHSH and CDR2 is LQKENI in the germline V gene. This CDR3 is 15 amino acids long. The CDR3 loop is CASSPPTSSGNTIYF. CDR3 bases: TGTGCCAGCTCACCACCGACCAGCTCTGGAAACACCATATATTTT.

This clone was observed once. The rearrangement joins TRBV18 to TRBJ1-2; weak D call: TRBD1 (6 bases). This CDR3 has 14 residues. Trimming stripped 3 bases from V and 4 bases from J, with 12 bases between. Germline V CDR1 and CDR2: KGHSH, LQKENI. DNA for the CDR3: TGTGCCAGCTCACCGGACAGAAACTCCTATGGCTACACCTTC. Residues: CASSPDRNSYGYTF.

The chain carries TRBV5-1 and TRBJ2-1, with D tentatively TRBD1 (5 bases). V was cut by 2 bases and J by 0 bases, with 12 bases left in between. CDR3 length equals 16 residues. Germline V CDR1 and CDR2: SGHRS, YFSETQ. In DNA, the CDR3 is TGCGCCAGCAGCTTCACAGGTGAAAGCTCCTACAATGAGCAGTTCTTC. This sequence encodes CASSFTGESSYNEQFF.

The chain couples TRBV15 to TRBJ2-5, with a weak D call TRBD2 (7 bases). The CDR3 is 15 residues long. The V and J ends lost 1 base and 4 bases respectively, with 13 bases between them. The germline CDR1 and CDR2 sequences are LNHNV and YYDKDF (reference sequence). The CDR3 is CATSRGGGALETQYF. CDR3 nucleotides: TGTGCCACCAGCAGAGGTGGGGGGGCTTTAGAGACCCAGTACTTC. Full variable domain (missing parts from reference TRBV15 and TRBJ2-5): DAMVIQNPRYQVTQFGKPVTLSCSQTLNHNVMYWYQQKSSQAPKLLFHYYDKDFNNEADTPDNFQSRRPNTSFCFLDIRSPGLGDTAMYLCATSRGGGALETQYFGPGTRLLVL.

This chain connects TRBV7-2 to TRBJ2-3, with 8 nucleotides matching TRBD2. Germline V CDR1 and CDR2: SGHTA, FQGNSA. The CDR3 covers 15 residues. V was pared by 6 bases and J by 2 bases, with 7 bases of the junction left unmatched. CDR3 sequence: CASSRVAGPTDTQYF. The CDR3 DNA is TGTGCCAGCAGTCGAGTAGCGGGACCCACAGATACGCAGTATTTT.

The chain combines TRBV28 with TRBJ1-1, with D perhaps matching TRBD1 (5 bases). CDR1 is MDHEN, CDR2 SYDVKM, per germline. This CDR3 has 12 amino acids. Between the trimmed V and J ends, which lost 8 bases and 3 bases, there was a span of 10 bases. DNA of the CDR3: TGTGCCAGCCGCCGAGGGGACACTGAAGCTTTCTTT. It is translated as CASRRGDTEAFF. Supplemented by reference TRBV28 and TRBJ1-1, the full variable domain reads DVKVTQSSRYLVKRTGEKVFLECVQDMDHENMFWYRQDPGLGLRLIYFSYDVKMKEKGDIPEGYSVSREKKERFSLILESASTNQTSMYLCASRRGDTEAFFGQGTRLTVV.

The rearrangement uses TRBV7-9 and TRBJ2-7; 12 bases line up with TRBD2. Germline values: CDR1 SEHNR, CDR2 FQNEAQ (reference sequence). The CDR3 has 15 residues. After removal of 5 bases from V and 5 bases from J, the junction contained 7 bases not matched to a gene. The CDR3: CASSRLAGVVNEQYF. CDR3 nucleotide sequence: TGTGCCAGCAGCCGACTAGCGGGAGTGGTAAACGAGCAGTACTTC.